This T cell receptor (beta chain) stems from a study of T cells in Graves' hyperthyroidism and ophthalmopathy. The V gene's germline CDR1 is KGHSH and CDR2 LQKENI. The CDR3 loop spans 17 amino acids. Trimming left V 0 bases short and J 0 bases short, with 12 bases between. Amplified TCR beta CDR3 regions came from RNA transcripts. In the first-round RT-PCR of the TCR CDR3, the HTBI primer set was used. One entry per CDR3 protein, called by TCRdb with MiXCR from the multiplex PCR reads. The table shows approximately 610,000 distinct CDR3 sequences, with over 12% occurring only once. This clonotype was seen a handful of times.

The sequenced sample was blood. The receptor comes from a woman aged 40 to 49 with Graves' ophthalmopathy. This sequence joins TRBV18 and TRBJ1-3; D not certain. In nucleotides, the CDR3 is TGTGCCAGCTCACCACCGATACTTTCCGGCTCTGGAAACACCATATATTTT. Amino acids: CASSPPILSGSGNTIYF.